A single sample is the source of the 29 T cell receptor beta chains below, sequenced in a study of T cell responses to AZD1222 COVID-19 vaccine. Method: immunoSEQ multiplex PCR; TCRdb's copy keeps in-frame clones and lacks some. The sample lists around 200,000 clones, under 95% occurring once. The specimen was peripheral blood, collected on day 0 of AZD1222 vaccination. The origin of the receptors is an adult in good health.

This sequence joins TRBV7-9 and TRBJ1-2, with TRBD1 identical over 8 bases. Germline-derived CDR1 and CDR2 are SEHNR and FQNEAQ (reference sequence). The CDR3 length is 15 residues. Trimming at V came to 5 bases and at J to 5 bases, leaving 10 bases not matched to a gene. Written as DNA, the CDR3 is TGTGCCAGCAGCAATAAGACAGGGGCTGTTTATGGCTACACCTTC. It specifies CASSNKTGAVYGYTF.

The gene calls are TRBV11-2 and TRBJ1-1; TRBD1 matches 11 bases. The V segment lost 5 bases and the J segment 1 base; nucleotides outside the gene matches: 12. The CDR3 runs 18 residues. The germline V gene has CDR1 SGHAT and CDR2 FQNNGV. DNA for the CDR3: TGTGCCAGCAGCCTCGGACAGGGGGCTAGTGGTAGGAACACTGAAGCTTTCTTT. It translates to CASSLGQGASGRNTEAFF. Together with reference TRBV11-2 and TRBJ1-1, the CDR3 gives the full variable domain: EAGVAQSPRYKIIEKRQSVAFWCNPISGHATLYWYQQILGQGPKLLIQFQNNGVVDDSQLPKDRFSAERLKGVDSTLKIQPAKLEDSAVYLCASSLGQGASGRNTEAFFGQGTRLTVV.

CDR3 coding DNA: TGTGCCAGCAGCTTTACTTCACCCCTCCACTTT. Translated, it gives CASSFTSPLHF. The chain joins TRBV5-8 to TRBJ1-6; no reliable D call. V lost 2 bases and J 9 bases, leaving 3 bases between the germline ends. The germline V gene has CDR1 SGHTS and CDR2 YDEGEE. The CDR3 length is 11 residues.

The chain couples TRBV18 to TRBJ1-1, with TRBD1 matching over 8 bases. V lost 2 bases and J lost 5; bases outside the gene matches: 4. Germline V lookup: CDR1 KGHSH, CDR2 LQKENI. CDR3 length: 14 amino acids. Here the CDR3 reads CASSPKTGGTEAFF. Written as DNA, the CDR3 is TGTGCCAGCTCACCAAAAACAGGGGGAACTGAAGCTTTCTTT. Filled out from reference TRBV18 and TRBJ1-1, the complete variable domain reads NAGVMQNPRHLVRRRGQEARLRCSPMKGHSHVYWYRQLPEEGLKFMVYLQKENIIDESGMPKERFSAEFPKEGPSILRIQQVVRGDSAAYFCASSPKTGGTEAFFGQGTRLTVV.

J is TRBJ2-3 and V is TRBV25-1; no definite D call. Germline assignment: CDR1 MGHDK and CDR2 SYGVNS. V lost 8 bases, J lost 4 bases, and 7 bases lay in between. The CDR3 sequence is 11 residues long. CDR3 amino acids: CASSLSDTQYF. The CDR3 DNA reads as TGTGCCAGCTCGCTCTCAGATACGCAGTATTTT.

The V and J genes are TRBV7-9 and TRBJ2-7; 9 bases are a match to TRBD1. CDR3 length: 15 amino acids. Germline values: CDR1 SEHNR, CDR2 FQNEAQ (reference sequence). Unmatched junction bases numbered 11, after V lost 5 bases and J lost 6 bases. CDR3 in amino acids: CASSPHRDRVPEQYF. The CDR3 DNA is TGTGCCAGCAGCCCCCACCGGGACAGGGTTCCCGAGCAGTACTTC.

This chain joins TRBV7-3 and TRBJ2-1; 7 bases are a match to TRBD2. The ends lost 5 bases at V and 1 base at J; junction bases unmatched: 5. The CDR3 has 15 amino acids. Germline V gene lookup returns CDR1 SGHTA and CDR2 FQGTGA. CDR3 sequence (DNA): TGTGCCAGCAGCCCCCAGCGGGAATCCTACAATGAGCAGTTCTTC. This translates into CASSPQRESYNEQFF.

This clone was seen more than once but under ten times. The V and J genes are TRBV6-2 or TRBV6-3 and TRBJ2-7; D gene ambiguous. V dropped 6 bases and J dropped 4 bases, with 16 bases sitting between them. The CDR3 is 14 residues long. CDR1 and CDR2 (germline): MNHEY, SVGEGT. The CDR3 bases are TGTGCCAGCAGCAGGCTGGGCCTAAAATACGAGCAGTACTTC. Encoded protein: CASSRLGLKYEQYF.

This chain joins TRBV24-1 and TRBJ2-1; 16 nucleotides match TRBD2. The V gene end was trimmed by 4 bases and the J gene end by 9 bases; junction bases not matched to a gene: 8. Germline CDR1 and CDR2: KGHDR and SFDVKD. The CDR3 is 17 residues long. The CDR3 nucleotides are TGTGCCACCAGTGAACCCGGGACTAGCGGGAGGGCCTCTGAGCAGTTCTTC. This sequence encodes CATSEPGTSGRASEQFF.

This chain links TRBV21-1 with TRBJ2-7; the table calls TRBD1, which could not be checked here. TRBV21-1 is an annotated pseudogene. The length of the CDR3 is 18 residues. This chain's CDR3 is CASSKGGPPRDRGLEQYF. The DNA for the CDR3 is TGTGCCAGCAGCAAAGGTGGGCCCCCCCGGGACAGGGGGCTTGAGCAGTACTTC.

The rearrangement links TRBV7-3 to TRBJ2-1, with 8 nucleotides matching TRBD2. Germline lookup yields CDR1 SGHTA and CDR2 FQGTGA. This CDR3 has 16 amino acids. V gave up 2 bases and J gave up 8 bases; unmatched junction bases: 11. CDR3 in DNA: TGTGCCAGCAGCTTACGTAGCGAGGCGGGGGGAGATGAGCAGTTCTTC. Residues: CASSLRSEAGGDEQFF.

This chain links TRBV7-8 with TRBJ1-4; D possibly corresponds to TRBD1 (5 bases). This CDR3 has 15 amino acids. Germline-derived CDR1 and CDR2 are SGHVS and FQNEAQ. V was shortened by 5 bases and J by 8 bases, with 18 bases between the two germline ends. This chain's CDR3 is CASSLPGPQGEKLFF. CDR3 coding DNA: TGTGCCAGCAGCCTCCCGGGACCCCAAGGAGAAAAACTGTTTTTT.

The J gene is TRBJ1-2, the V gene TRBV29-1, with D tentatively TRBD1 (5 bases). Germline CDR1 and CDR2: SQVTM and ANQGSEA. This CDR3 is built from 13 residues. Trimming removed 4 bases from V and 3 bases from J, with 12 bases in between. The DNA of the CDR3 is TGCAGCGTTGTAAGGGACGGATACTATGGCTACACCTTC. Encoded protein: CSVVRDGYYGYTF.

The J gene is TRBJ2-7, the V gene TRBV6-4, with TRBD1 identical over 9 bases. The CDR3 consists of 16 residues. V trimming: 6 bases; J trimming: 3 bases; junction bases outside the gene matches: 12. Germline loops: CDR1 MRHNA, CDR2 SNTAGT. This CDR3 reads CASRLPPGTGNYEQYF. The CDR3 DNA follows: TGTGCCAGCAGACTCCCCCCCGGGACAGGGAACTACGAGCAGTACTTC.

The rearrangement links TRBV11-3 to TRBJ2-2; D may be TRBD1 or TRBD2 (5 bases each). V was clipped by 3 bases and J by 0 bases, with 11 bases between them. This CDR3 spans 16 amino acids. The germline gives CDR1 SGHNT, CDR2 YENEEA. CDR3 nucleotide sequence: TGTGCCAGCAGCTTGGAGGACAAACCGAACACCGGGGAGCTGTTTTTT. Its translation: CASSLEDKPNTGELFF. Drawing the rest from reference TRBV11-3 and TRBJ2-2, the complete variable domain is EAGVVQSPRYKIIEKKQPVAFWCNPISGHNTLYWYLQNLGQGPELLIRYENEEAVDDSQLPKDRFSAERLKGVDSTLKIQPAELGDSAVYLCASSLEDKPNTGELFFGEGSRLTVL.

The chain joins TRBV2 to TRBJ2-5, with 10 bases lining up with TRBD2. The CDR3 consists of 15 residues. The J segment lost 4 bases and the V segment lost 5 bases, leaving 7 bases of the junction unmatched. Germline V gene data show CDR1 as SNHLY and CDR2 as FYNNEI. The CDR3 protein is CASSLLAGLGETQYF. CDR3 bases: TGTGCCAGCAGTTTACTAGCGGGGCTCGGAGAGACCCAGTACTTC.

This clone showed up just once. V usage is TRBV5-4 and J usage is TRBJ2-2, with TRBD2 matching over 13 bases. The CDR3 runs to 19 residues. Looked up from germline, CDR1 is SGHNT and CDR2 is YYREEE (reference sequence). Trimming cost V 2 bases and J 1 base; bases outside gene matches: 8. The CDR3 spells CASSLKTSGRYLNTGELFF. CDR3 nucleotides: TGTGCCAGCAGCTTAAAGACTAGCGGGAGGTACCTGAACACCGGGGAGCTGTTTTTT.

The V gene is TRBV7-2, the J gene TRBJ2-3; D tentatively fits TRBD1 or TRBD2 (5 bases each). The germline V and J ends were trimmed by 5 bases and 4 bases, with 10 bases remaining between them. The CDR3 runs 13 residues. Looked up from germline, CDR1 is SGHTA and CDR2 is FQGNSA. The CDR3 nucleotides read TGTGCCAGCAGCCGTCTGGGGGCAGATACGCAGTATTTT. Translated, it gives CASSRLGADTQYF.

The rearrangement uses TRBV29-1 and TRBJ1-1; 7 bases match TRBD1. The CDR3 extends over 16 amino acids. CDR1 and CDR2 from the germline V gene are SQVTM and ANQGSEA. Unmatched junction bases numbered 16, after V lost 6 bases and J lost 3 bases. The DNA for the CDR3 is TGCAGCGTCCAGGAGGTACAGGGGACTCCTGACACTGAAGCTTTCTTT. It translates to CSVQEVQGTPDTEAFF.

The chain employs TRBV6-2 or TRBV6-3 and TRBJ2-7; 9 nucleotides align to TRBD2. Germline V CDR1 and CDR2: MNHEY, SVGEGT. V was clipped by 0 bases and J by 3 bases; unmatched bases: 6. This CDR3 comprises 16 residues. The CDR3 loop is CASSYSVLAGIYEQYF. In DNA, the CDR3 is TGTGCCAGCAGTTACTCGGTTCTAGCGGGGATCTACGAGCAGTACTTC.

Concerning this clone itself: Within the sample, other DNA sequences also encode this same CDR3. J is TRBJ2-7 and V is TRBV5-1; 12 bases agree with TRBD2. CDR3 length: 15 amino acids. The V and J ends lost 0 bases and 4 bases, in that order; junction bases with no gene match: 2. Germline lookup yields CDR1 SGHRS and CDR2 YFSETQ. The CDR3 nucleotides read TGCGCCAGCAGCTTGGGGACTAGCGGGACTTACGAGCAGTACTTC. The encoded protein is CASSLGTSGTYEQYF.

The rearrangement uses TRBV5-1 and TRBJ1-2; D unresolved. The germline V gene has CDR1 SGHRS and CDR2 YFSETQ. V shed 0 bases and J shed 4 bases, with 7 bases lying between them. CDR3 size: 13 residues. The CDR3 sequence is CASSLEGSYGYTF. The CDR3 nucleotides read TGCGCCAGCAGCTTGGAGGGCAGCTATGGCTACACCTTC. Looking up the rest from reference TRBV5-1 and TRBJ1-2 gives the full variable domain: KAGVTQTPRYLIKTRGQQVTLSCSPISGHRSVSWYQQTPGQGLQFLFEYFSETQRNKGNFPGRFSGRQFSNSRSEMNVSTLELGDSALYLCASSLEGSYGYTFGSGTRLTVV.

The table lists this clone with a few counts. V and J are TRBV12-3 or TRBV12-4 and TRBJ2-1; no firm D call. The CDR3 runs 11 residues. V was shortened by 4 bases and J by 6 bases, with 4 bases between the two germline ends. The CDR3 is CASSYSNEQFF. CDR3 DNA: TGTGCCAGCAGTTATAGCAATGAGCAGTTCTTC.

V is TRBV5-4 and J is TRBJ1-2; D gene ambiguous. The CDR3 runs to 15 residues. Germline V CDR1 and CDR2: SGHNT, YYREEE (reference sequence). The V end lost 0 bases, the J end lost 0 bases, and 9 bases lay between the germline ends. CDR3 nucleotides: TGTGCCAGCAGCTTGGGCCGGCTAGCTAACTATGGCTACACCTTC. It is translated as CASSLGRLANYGYTF.

For the CDR3, the DNA is TGTGCCAGCAGCCCGCGACAGTTCCTCTCTGGAAACACCATATATTTT. Its translation is CASSPRQFLSGNTIYF. This chain connects TRBV6-6 to TRBJ1-3, with D tentatively TRBD1 (5 bases). The ends were cut back, 6 bases at V and 0 bases at J, with 15 bases in the middle. Germline values: CDR1 MNHNY, CDR2 SVGAGI (reference sequence). This CDR3 region has 16 residues.

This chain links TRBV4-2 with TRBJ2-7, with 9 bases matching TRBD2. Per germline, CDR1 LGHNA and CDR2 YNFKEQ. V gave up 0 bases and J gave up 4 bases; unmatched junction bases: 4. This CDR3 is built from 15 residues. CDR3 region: CASSQDAGGPYEQYF. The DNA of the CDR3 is TGTGCCAGCAGCCAAGATGCGGGAGGGCCGTACGAGCAGTACTTC.

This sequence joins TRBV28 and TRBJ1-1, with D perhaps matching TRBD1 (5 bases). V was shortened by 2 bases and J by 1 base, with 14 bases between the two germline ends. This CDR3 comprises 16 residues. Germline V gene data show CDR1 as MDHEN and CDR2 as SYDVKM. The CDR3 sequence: CASSLTPSGGNTEAFF. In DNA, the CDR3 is TGTGCCAGCAGTTTAACCCCCTCTGGGGGGAACACTGAAGCTTTCTTT.

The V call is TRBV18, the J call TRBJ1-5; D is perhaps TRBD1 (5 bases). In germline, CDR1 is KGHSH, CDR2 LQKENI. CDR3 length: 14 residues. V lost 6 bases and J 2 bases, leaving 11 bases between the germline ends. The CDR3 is CASSGGVGNQPQHF. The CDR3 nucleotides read TGTGCCAGCTCCGGAGGGGTTGGCAATCAGCCCCAGCATTTT.

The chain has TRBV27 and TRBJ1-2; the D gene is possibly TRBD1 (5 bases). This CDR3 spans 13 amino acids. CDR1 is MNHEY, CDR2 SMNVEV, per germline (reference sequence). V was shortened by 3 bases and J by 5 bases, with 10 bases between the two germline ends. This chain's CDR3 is CASSFSGGYGYTF. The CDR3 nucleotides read TGTGCCAGCAGTTTCAGCGGGGGGTATGGCTACACCTTC.